The 20 T cell receptor beta chains below were found in one sample sequenced in a study of glioma-infiltrating T cells. Using RNA template, CDR3s of TCR alpha and beta were amplified with iRepertoire arm-PCR. TCRdb used MiXCR to reprocess the multiplex PCR reads, holding one entry per CDR3 protein. The sample lists over 80,000 distinct CDR3 sequences; about 40% were seen once. The sequenced material came from glioma tissue, nonneoplastic brain tissue, or PBMCs (not recorded which). The source is a human donor with low-grade glioma or glioblastoma, undergoing nonglioma brain surgery, or in good health (not recorded which).

On this clonotype itself: A clone one base away is much larger, so this may be a read error. The CDR3 carries no conserved terminal phenylalanine or tryptophan, so it likely arises from a read error. The chain is built from TRBV12-3 or TRBV12-4 and TRBJ2-1, with 9 nucleotides matching TRBD1. The CDR3 runs to 16 residues. V was pared by 6 bases and J by 5 bases, with 11 bases of the junction left unmatched. CDR3 region: CASSPTGGGLNNEQFL. The CDR3 bases are TGTGCCAGCAGCCCAACAGGGGGCGGGTTAAACAATGAGCAGTTCCTC.

This clonotype was seen many times. The chain combines TRBV6-2 or TRBV6-3 with TRBJ2-1; unclear D gene. The germline gives CDR1 MNHEY, CDR2 SVGEGT. V lost 5 bases, J lost 0 bases, and 8 bases lay in between. This CDR3 has 14 residues. The CDR3 sequence: CASSGSSSYNEQFF. As DNA, the CDR3 is TGTGCCAGCAGTGGATCGAGCTCCTACAATGAGCAGTTCTTC.

The V gene is TRBV20-1, the J gene TRBJ2-2; maybe TRBD2 (5 bases). Per germline, CDR1 DFQATT and CDR2 SNEGSKA (reference sequence). The CDR3 totals 13 residues. V lost 4 bases and J 13 bases, leaving 19 bases between the germline ends. For the CDR3, the DNA is TGCAGTGCTACCAGTTTGGAGGACTGGGGGCTGTTTTTT. It is translated as CSATSLEDWGLFF.

On this clonotype itself: A much more abundant neighbour one base away suggests this may be a read error. This CDR3 is missing its conserved last phenylalanine or tryptophan, likely due to a read error. The chain uses TRBV29-1 and TRBJ1-5; TRBD1 matches 7 bases. J gave up 6 bases and V 6 bases, and 8 bases lay outside the gene matches. The CDR3 is 13 amino acids. The germline V gene encodes CDR1 SQVTM and CDR2 ANQGSEA. In DNA form, the CDR3 reads TGCAGCGTGGAGACAGGGTCCGGTCAGCCCCAGCATTTA. It encodes CSVETGSGQPQHL.

This clonotype came up many times. V usage is TRBV5-1 and J usage is TRBJ2-1; the D is unclear. The germline gives CDR1 SGHRS, CDR2 YFSETQ. The CDR3 covers 15 residues. The V end lost 4 bases, the J end lost 0 bases, and 11 bases lay between the germline ends. CDR3 in amino acids: CASSPDLSSYNEQFF. CDR3 in DNA: TGCGCCAGCAGCCCCGATTTGAGCTCCTACAATGAGCAGTTCTTC. The complete variable domain, with remaining parts taken from reference TRBV5-1 and TRBJ2-1, reads KAGVTQTPRYLIKTRGQQVTLSCSPISGHRSVSWYQQTPGQGLQFLFEYFSETQRNKGNFPGRFSGRQFSNSRSEMNVSTLELGDSALYLCASSPDLSSYNEQFFGPGTRLTVL.

About this clonotype: The junction does not match germline at one end; this may be a read error. J is TRBJ2-1 and V is TRBV5-1; TRBD1 is a possible D gene (6 bases). Germline V CDR1 and CDR2: SGHRS, YFSETQ. This CDR3 has 14 amino acids. The CDR3 region is CAGSVRDTYNEQSF. The DNA for the CDR3 is TGCGCCGGCAGCGTTAGGGACACCTACAATGAGCAGTCCTTC.

Points on this clonotype: A read error may explain this, as a much larger clone is one base away. This sequence joins TRBV2 and TRBJ1-4, with TRBD1 as a possible D gene (5 bases). There are 14 residues in the CDR3. The V end was cut by 5 bases, the J end by 11 bases, with 18 bases between. Germline V gene sequence: CDR1 SNHLY, CDR2 FYNNEI. CDR3 residues: CASSPSTSGGKLFF. CDR3 nucleotides: TGTGCCAGCAGTCCTAGCACAAGCGGGGGGAAACTGTTTTTT.

The chain uses TRBV6-2 or TRBV6-3 and TRBJ2-1, with TRBD2 matching over 10 bases. The length of the CDR3 is 16 residues. J gave up 7 bases and V 2 bases, and 8 bases lay outside the gene matches. Germline lookup yields CDR1 MNHEY and CDR2 SVGEGT. The CDR3 nucleotides read TGTGCCAGCAGTTACGGCCGGACTAGCGGATTTAATGAGCAGTTCTTC. As protein: CASSYGRTSGFNEQFF.

This chain uses TRBV4-1 with TRBJ2-1, with 7 bases identical to TRBD2. Looked up from germline, CDR1 is MGHRA and CDR2 is YSYEKL. The CDR3 totals 15 residues. The J segment lost 3 bases and the V segment lost 5 bases, leaving 7 bases of the junction unmatched. Here the CDR3 DNA reads TGCGCCAGCAGCGTCACGGGAGGCTACTACAATGAGCAGTTCTTC. This sequence encodes CASSVTGGYYNEQFF.

This clonotype has a count of ten or more. The chain combines TRBV18 with TRBJ1-1, with a tentative D call TRBD1 (6 bases). CDR1 and CDR2 from the germline V gene are KGHSH and LQKENI. The V and J ends lost 5 bases and 1 base respectively, with 23 bases between them. The CDR3 sequence is 18 residues long. CDR3 nucleotides: TGTGCCAGCTCATACGTGGGTAGAAGAGGGGGAGCGAACACTGAAGCTTTCTTT. Translated, it gives CASSYVGRRGGANTEAFF. The full variable domain, completed using reference TRBV18 and TRBJ1-1, is NAGVMQNPRHLVRRRGQEARLRCSPMKGHSHVYWYRQLPEEGLKFMVYLQKENIIDESGMPKERFSAEFPKEGPSILRIQQVVRGDSAAYFCASSYVGRRGGANTEAFFGQGTRLTVV.

The V and J genes are TRBV5-1 and TRBJ2-2; D is uncertain. Germline CDR1 reads SGHRS; CDR2 reads YFSETQ. V gave up 7 bases and J gave up 0 bases, with 16 bases separating them. The CDR3 totals 16 residues. The CDR3 region is CASGRERGTNTGELFF. CDR3 sequence (DNA): TGCGCCAGCGGAAGAGAAAGAGGAACGAACACCGGGGAGCTGTTTTTT. Variable domain in full (rest from reference TRBV5-1 and TRBJ2-2): KAGVTQTPRYLIKTRGQQVTLSCSPISGHRSVSWYQQTPGQGLQFLFEYFSETQRNKGNFPGRFSGRQFSNSRSEMNVSTLELGDSALYLCASGRERGTNTGELFFGEGSRLTVL.

V is TRBV28 and J is TRBJ1-5, with D possibly being TRBD1 (5 bases). This CDR3 spans 13 amino acids. V was cut by 10 bases and J by 6 bases, with 16 bases left in between. Germline V gene sequence: CDR1 MDHEN, CDR2 SYDVKM. As DNA, the CDR3 is TGTGCCATCGAGCCAGGGAAGGCTCAGCCCCAGCATTTT. Translated, it gives CAIEPGKAQPQHF.

This clonotype appeared once. V is TRBV6-5 and J is TRBJ1-5, with TRBD1 matching 10 bases. Germline values: CDR1 MNHEY, CDR2 SVGAGI. Unmatched junction bases numbered 12, after V lost 4 bases and J lost 6 bases. The CDR3 extends over 17 amino acids. DNA for the CDR3: TGTGCCAGCAGTTTAGGGACAGGGGCGACCCGTAGTCAGCCCCAGCATTTT. This translates into CASSLGTGATRSQPQHF.

This clonotype came up once. The rearrangement uses TRBV7-2 and TRBJ2-1; 12 bases agree with TRBD2. The germline V gene has CDR1 SGHTA and CDR2 FQGNSA. Trimming at V came to 1 base and at J to 6 bases, leaving 10 bases not matched to a gene. CDR3 length: 18 residues. CDR3 residues: CASSLVASGRGFCNEQFF. In nucleotides, the CDR3 is TGTGCCAGCAGCTTAGTGGCTAGCGGGAGGGGGTTCTGCAATGAGCAGTTCTTC. The variable domain in full, completed from reference TRBV7-2 and TRBJ2-1, reads GAGVSQSPSNKVTEKGKDVELRCDPISGHTALYWYRQSLGQGLEFLIYFQGNSAPDKSGLPSDRFSAERTGGSVSTLTIQRTQQEDSAVYLCASSLVASGRGFCNEQFFGPGTRLTVL.

About this clonotype: This could be a read error, since a much larger clone is one nucleotide away. Because it lacks the conserved phenylalanine or tryptophan at the end, this CDR3 is likely a read error. The rearrangement links TRBV18 to TRBJ2-5, with 8 bases fitting TRBD1. The J segment lost 4 bases and the V segment lost 3 bases, leaving 7 bases of the junction unmatched. CDR3 length: 15 residues. Per the germline V gene, CDR1 is KGHSH and CDR2 is LQKENI. The chain's CDR3 is CASSPQDRVGETQYL. As DNA, the CDR3 is TGTGCCAGCTCACCCCAGGACAGGGTAGGAGAGACCCAGTACCTC.

This clonotype has ten or more counts. CDR3 sequence (DNA): TGTGCCAGCAGCCCCCTTACAGGGAATGAGCAGTTCTTC. Translated: CASSPLTGNEQFF. The chain joins TRBV6-1 to TRBJ2-1; D might be TRBD1 (6 bases). The CDR3 runs 13 residues. From germline, CDR1 is MNHNS and CDR2 SASEGT. Between the trimmed V and J ends, which lost 6 bases and 7 bases, there was a span of 13 bases.

A few counts support this clonotype. This chain joins TRBV11-3 and TRBJ2-3; no definite D call. This CDR3 is built from 13 residues. Trimming pared 6 bases from V and 0 bases from J, leaving 7 bases between. CDR1 SGHNT and CDR2 YENEEA come from the germline V gene. The chain's CDR3 is CASRALSTDTQYF. Here the CDR3 DNA reads TGTGCCAGCAGGGCCCTTAGCACAGATACGCAGTATTTT.

V gene TRBV28 combines with J gene TRBJ1-1; tentatively, D is TRBD1 (6 bases). The CDR3 is 14 residues long. Germline lookup yields CDR1 MDHEN and CDR2 SYDVKM. V gave up 4 bases and J gave up 1 base, with 10 bases separating them. The chain's CDR3 is CASSWYRANTEAFF. The CDR3 region has the DNA TGTGCCAGCAGTTGGTACAGGGCGAACACTGAAGCTTTCTTT.

In the case of this clonotype: One end of the junction varies from germline; a read error may be responsible. The rearrangement uses TRBV6-6 and TRBJ1-3; D may be TRBD1 (5 bases). Germline loops: CDR1 MNHNY, CDR2 SVGAGI (reference sequence). CDR3 length: 15 residues. As DNA, the CDR3 is TGTGCCATCACCACAGGACCAGACTCTCGAAACACCATATATTTT. Its protein product is CAITTGPDSRNTIYF.

This chain uses TRBV6-1 with TRBJ2-5, with TRBD2 as a possible D gene (6 bases). Germline V gene lookup returns CDR1 MNHNS and CDR2 SASEGT. The CDR3 consists of 15 residues. V lost 5 bases, J lost 4 bases, and 17 bases lay in between. The CDR3 DNA reads TGTGCCAGCAGTCGGACCAGCGGGTATCGAGAGACCCAGTACTTC. Translating it yields CASSRTSGYRETQYF.